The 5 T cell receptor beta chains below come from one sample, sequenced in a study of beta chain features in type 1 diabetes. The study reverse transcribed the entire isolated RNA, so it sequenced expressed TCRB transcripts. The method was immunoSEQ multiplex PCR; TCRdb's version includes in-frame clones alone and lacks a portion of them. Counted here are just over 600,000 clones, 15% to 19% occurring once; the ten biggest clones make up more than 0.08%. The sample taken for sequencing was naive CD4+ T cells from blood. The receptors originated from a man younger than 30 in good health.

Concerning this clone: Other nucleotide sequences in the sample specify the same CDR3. The CDR3 loop is CSVSGRLNTEAFF. The CDR3 nucleotides read TGCAGCGTATCGGGACGGCTGAACACTGAAGCTTTCTTT. The chain is built from TRBV29-1 and TRBJ1-1; a weak D match, TRBD1 (5 bases). Germline CDR1 reads SQVTM; CDR2 reads ANQGSEA. The CDR3 has 13 residues. Trimming left V 6 bases short and J 0 bases short, with 11 bases between. Supplemented by reference TRBV29-1 and TRBJ1-1, the full variable domain reads SAVISQKPSRDICQRGTSLTIQCQVDSQVTMMFWYRQQPGQSLTLIATANQGSEATYESGFVIDKFPISRPNLTFSTLTVSNMSPEDSSIYLCSVSGRLNTEAFFGQGTRLTVV.

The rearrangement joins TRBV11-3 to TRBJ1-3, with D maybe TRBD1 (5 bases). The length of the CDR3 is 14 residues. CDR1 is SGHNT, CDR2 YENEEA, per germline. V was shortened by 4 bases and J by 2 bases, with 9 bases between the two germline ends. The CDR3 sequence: CASSYGTAGNTIYF. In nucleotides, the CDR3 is TGTGCCAGCAGCTATGGGACGGCTGGAAACACCATATATTTT.

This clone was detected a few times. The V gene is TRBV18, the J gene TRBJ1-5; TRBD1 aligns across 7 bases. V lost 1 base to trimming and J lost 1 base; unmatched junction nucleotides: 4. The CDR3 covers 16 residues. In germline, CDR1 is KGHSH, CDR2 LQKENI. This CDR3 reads CASSPQGAGSNQPQHF. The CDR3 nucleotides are TGTGCCAGCTCACCACAGGGGGCCGGGAGCAATCAGCCCCAGCATTTT.

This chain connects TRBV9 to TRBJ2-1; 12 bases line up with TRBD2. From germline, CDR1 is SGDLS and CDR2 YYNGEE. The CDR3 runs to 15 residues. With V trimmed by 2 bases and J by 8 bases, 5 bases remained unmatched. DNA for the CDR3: TGTGCCAGCAGCGTCCTAGCGGGGGGGGCCCATGAGCAGTTCTTC. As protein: CASSVLAGGAHEQFF.

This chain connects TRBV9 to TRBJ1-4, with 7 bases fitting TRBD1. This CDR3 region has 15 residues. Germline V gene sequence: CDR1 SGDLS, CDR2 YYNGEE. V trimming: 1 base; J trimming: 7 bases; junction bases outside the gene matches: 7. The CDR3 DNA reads TGTGCCAGCAGCGTACTAGGGGGCGCAAGTGAAAAACTGTTTTTT. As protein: CASSVLGGASEKLFF.